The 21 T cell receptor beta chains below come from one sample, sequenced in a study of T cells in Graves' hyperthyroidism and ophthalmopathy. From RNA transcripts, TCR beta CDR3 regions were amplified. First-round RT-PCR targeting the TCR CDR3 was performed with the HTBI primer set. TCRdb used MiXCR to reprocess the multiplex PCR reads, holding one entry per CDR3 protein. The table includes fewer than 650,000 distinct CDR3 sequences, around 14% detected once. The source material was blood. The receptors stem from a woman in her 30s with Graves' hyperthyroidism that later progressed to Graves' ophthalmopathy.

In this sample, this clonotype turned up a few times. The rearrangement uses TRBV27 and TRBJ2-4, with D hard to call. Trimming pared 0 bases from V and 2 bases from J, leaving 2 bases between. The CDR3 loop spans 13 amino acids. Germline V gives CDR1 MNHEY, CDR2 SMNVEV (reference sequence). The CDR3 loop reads CASSLSTKNIQYF. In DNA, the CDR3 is TGTGCCAGCAGTTTATCTACCAAAAACATTCAGTACTTC.

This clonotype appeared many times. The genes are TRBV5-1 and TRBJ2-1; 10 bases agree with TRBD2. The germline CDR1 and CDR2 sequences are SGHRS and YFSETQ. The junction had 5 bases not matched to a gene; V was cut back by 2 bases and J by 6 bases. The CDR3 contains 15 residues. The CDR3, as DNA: TGCGCCAGCAGCTTTTCTAGCGGGAGATTCAATGAGCAGTTCTTC. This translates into CASSFSSGRFNEQFF. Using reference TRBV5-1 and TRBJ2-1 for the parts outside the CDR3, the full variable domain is KAGVTQTPRYLIKTRGQQVTLSCSPISGHRSVSWYQQTPGQGLQFLFEYFSETQRNKGNFPGRFSGRQFSNSRSEMNVSTLELGDSALYLCASSFSSGRFNEQFFGPGTRLTVL.

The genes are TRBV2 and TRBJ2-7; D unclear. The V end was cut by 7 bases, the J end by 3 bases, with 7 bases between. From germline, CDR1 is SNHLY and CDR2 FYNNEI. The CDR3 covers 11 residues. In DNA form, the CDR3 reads TGTGCCAGCATTCAGTTCTACGAGCAGTACTTC. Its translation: CASIQFYEQYF.

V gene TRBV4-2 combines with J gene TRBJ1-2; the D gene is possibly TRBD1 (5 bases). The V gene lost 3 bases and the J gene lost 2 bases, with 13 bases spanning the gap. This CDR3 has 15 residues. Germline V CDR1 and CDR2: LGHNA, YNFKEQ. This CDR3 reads CASSQGYGGNYGYTF. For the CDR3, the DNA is TGTGCCAGCAGCCAGGGGTACGGGGGGAACTATGGCTACACCTTC.

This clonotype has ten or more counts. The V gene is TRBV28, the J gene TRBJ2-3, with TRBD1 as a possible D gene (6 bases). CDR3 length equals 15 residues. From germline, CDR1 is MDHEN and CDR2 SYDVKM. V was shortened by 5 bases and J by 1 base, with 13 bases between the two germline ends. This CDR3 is CASSLGGQRTDTQYF. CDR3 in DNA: TGTGCCAGCAGTCTAGGAGGACAGCGCACAGATACGCAGTATTTT. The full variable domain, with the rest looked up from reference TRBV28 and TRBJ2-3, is DVKVTQSSRYLVKRTGEKVFLECVQDMDHENMFWYRQDPGLGLRLIYFSYDVKMKEKGDIPEGYSVSREKKERFSLILESASTNQTSMYLCASSLGGQRTDTQYFGPGTRLTVL.

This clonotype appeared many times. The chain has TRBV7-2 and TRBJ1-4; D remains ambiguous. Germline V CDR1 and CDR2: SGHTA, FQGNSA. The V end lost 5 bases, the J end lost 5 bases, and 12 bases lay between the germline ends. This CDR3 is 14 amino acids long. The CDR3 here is CASSREQSNEKLFF. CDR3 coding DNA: TGTGCCAGCAGCCGAGAGCAGAGCAATGAAAAACTGTTTTTT. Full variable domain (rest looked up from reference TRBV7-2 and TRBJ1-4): GAGVSQSPSNKVTEKGKDVELRCDPISGHTALYWYRQSLGQGLEFLIYFQGNSAPDKSGLPSDRFSAERTGGSVSTLTIQRTQQEDSAVYLCASSREQSNEKLFFGSGTQLSVL.

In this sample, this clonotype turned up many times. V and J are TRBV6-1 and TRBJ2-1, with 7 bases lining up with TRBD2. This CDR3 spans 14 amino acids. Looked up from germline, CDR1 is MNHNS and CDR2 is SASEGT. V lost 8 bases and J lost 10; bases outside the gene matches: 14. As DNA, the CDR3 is TGTGCCAGCGTGGGGCTAGCGGCCGGCTACGAGCAGTTCTTC. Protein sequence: CASVGLAAGYEQFF.

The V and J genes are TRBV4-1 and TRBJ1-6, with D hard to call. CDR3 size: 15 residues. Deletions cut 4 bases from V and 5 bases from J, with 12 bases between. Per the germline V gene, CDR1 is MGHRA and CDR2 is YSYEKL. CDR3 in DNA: TGCGCCAGCAGCCGAGCTGTAACCAATAATTCACCCCTCCACTTT. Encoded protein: CASSRAVTNNSPLHF.

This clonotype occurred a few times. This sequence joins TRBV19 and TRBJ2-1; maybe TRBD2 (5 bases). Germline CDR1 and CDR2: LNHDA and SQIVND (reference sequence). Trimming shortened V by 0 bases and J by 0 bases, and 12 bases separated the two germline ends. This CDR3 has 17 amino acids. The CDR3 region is CASSIEASRSSYNEQFF. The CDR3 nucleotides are TGTGCCAGTAGTATAGAGGCTAGCAGGAGCTCCTACAATGAGCAGTTCTTC.

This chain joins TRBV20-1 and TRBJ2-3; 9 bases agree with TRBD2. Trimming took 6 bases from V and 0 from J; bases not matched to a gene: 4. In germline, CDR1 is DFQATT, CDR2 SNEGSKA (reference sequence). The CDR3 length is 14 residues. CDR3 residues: CSAVSGSSTDTQYF. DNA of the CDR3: TGCAGTGCCGTTAGCGGGAGCAGCACAGATACGCAGTATTTT.

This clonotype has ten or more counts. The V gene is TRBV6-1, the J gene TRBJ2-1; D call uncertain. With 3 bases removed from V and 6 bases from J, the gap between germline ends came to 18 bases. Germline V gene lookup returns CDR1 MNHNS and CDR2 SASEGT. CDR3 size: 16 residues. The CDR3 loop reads CASSDRTILIPNEQFF. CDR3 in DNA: TGTGCCAGCAGTGACCGTACTATTCTTATTCCCAATGAGCAGTTCTTC.

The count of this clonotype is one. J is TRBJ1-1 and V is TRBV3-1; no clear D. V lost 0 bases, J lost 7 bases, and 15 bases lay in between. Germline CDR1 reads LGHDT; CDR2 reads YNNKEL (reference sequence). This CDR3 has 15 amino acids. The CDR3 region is CASSQDQLGDNEAFF. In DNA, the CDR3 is TGTGCCAGCAGCCAAGATCAGCTCGGCGACAATGAAGCTTTCTTT.

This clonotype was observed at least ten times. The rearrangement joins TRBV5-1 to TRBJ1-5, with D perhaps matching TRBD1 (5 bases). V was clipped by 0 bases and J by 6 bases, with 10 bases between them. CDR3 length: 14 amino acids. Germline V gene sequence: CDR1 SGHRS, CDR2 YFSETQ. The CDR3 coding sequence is TGCGCCAGCAGCTTGGAAGGGGTGGGTCAGCCCCAGCATTTT. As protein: CASSLEGVGQPQHF.

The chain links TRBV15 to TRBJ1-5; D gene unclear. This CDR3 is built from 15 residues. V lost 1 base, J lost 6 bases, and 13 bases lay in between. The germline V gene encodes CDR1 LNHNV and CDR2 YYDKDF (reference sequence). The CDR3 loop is CATSRGEGASQPQHF. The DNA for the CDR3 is TGTGCCACCAGCAGAGGGGAGGGTGCCTCTCAGCCCCAGCATTTT.

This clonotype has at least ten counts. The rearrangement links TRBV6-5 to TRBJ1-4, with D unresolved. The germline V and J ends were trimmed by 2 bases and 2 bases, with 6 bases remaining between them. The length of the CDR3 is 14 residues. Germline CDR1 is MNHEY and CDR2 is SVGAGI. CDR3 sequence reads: CASSYGITNEKLFF. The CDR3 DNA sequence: TGTGCCAGCAGTTACGGTATTACTAATGAAAAACTGTTTTTT.

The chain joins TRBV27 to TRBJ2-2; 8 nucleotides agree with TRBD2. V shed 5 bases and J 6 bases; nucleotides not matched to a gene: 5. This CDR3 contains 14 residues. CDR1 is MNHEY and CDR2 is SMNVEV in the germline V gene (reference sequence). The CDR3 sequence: CASSPSGSPGELFF. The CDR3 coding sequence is TGTGCCAGCAGTCCCAGCGGGAGTCCCGGGGAGCTGTTTTTT.

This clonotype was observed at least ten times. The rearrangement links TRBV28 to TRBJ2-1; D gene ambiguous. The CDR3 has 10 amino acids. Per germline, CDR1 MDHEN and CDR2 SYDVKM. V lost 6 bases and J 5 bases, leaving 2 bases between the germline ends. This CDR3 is CASRDNEQFF. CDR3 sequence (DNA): TGTGCCAGCAGAGACAATGAGCAGTTCTTC.

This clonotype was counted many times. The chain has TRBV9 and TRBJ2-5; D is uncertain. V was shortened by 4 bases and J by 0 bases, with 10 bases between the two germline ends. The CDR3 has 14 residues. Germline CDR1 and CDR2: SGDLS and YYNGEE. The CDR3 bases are TGTGCCAGCAGCCCGACATTGTACCAAGAGACCCAGTACTTC. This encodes CASSPTLYQETQYF.

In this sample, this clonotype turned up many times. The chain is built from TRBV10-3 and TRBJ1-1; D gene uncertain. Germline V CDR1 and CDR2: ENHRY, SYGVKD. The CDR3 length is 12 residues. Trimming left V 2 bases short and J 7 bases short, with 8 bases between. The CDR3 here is CAISERAYEAFF. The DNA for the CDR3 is TGTGCCATCAGTGAGAGGGCATATGAAGCTTTCTTT.

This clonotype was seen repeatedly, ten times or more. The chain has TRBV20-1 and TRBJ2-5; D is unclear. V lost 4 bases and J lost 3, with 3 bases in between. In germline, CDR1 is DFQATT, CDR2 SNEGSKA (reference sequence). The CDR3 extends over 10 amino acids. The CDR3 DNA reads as TGCAGTGCTATGGAAGAGACCCAGTACTTC. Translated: CSAMEETQYF.

The CDR3 region is CASTEGTGGGSAQYF. The CDR3 region has the DNA TGTGCCAGCACTGAAGGGACAGGGGGCGGGAGTGCGCAGTATTTT. The rearrangement joins TRBV12-3 or TRBV12-4 to TRBJ2-3, with 12 positions matching TRBD1. The CDR3 totals 15 residues. V trimming: 7 bases; J trimming: 10 bases; junction bases outside the gene matches: 12.